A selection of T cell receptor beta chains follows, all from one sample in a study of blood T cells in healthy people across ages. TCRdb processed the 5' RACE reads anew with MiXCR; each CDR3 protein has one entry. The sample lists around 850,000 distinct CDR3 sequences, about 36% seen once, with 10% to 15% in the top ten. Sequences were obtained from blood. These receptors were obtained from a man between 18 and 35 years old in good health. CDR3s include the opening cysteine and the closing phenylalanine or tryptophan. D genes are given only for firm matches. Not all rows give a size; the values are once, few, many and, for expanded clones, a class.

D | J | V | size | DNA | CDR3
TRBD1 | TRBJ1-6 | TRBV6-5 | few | TGTGCCAGCCAGGGACAGGGGAATTCACCCCTCCACTTT | CASQGQGNSPLHF
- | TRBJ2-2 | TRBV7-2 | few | TGTGCCAGCAGCTCGGAACAGATTTTGAACACCGGGGAGCTGTTTTTT | CASSSEQILNTGELFF
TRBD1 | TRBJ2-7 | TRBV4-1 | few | TGCGCCAGCAGCCAGGAAGGACAGGGACTCTCCTACGAGCAGTACTTC | CASSQEGQGLSYEQYF
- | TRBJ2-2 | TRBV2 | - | TGTGCCAGCAGTGAAGAATTGAGGGCCGGGGAGCTGTTTTTT | CASSEELRAGELFF
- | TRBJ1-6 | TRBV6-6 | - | TGTGCCAGCAGTCACCAGGGTTCGGGTTCACCCCTCCACTTT | CASSHQGSGSPLHF
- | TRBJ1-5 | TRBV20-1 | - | TGCAGTGCTAGAGATGGGGGGGCCAATCAGCCCCAGCATTTT | CSARDGGANQPQHF
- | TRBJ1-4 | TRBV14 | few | TGTGCCAGCAAGGGGGATGAAAAACTGTTTTTT | CASKGDEKLFF
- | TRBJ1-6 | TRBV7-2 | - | TGTGCCAGCAGCTTAGTGGGTTCCTATAATTCACCCCTCCACTTT | CASSLVGSYNSPLHF
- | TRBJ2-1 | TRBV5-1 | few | TGCGCCAGCAGCGTGGGCCCCGGCGACTATGAGCAGTTCTTC | CASSVGPGDYEQFF
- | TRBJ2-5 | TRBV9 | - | TGTGCCAGCAGCGTAGGAGGCAGGGAAGAGACCCAGTACTTC | CASSVGGREETQYF
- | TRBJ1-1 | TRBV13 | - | TGTGCCAGCAGCTTAGGTACGGGGGTTATGGGCACTGAAGCTTTCTTT | CASSLGTGVMGTEAFF
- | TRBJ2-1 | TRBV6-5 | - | TGTGCCAGCAGGGACGGTCCAAAGAGGGATGAGCAGTTCTTC | CASRDGPKRDEQFF
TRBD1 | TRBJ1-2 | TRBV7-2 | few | TGTGCCAGCAGCTCCCCGGGACAGCTAGATGGCTACACCTTC | CASSSPGQLDGYTF
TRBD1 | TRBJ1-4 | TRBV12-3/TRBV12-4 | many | TGTGCCAGCAGACGGGGACAGCATGAAAAACTGTTTTTT | CASRRGQHEKLFF
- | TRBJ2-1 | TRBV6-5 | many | TGTGCCAGCAGTTATCGAGCTGGCGATGAGCAGTTCTTC | CASSYRAGDEQFF
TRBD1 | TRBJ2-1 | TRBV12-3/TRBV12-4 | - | TGTGCCGGCAGCCCTGGGACAGGTGCGGACGAGCAGTTCTTC | CAGSPGTGADEQFF
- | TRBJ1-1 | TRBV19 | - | TGTGCCAGTAGTATAGGTGGGGTTCGGACTGAAGCTTTCTTT | CASSIGGVRTEAFF
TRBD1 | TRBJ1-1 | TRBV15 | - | TGTGCCACCAGCTTGGACAGGGGGGGCACTGAAGCTTTCTTT | CATSLDRGGTEAFF
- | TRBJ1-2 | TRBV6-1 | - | TGTGCCAGCAGCCCTCCCTTGGGCTACACCTTC | CASSPPLGYTF
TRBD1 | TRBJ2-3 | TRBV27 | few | TGTGCCAGCAGTTTTAGGGACAGGGTAGGGGATACGCAGTATTTT | CASSFRDRVGDTQYF
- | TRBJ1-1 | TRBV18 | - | TGTGCCAGCTCAACCGCGAAGGGGTGGACTGAAGCTTTCTTT | CASSTAKGWTEAFF
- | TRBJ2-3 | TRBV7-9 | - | TGTGCCAGCAGCCCCAGGGGGGCGACAGATACGCAGTATTTT | CASSPRGATDTQYF
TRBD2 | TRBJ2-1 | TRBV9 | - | TGTGCCAGCAGCGTAGGGACTAGAAGGGAAGAGACCCAGTTCTTC | CASSVGTRREETQFF
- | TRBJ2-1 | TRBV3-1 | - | TGTGCCAGCAGCCAAGACGCCGGACAGTTACTGAATGAGCAGTTCTTC | CASSQDAGQLLNEQFF
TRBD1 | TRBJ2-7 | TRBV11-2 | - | TGTGCCAGCAGCTTAGGACAGGGGGTAAACGAGCAGTACTTC | CASSLGQGVNEQYF
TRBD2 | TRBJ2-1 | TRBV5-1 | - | TGCGCCAGCGGAAATCCTAGCGGATCCTACAATGAGCAGTTCTTC | CASGNPSGSYNEQFF
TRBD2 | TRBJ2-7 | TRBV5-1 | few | TGCGCCAGCAGCTCCCGACTAGCGGGGGCCACCTACAATGAGCAGTACTTC | CASSSRLAGATYNEQYF
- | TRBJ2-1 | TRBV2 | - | TGTGCCAGCAGTCTCCTACTCCTTGGCTCCTACAATGAGCAGTTCTTC | CASSLLLLGSYNEQFF
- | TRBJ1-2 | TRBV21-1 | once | TGTGCCAGCACCCCAGGGGGGGCTAACTATGGCTACACCTTC | CASTPGGANYGYTF
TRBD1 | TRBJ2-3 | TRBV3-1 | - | TGTGCCAGCAGCCAAGAGGGACAGCCATTCACAGATACGCAGTATTTT | CASSQEGQPFTDTQYF
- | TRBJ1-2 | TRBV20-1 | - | TGCAGTGCTAAAGACAACTATGGCTACACCTTC | CSAKDNYGYTF
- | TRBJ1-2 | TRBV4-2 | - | TGTGCCAGCAGCCAAGATAGCAGGGGTCGTGGCTACACCTTC | CASSQDSRGRGYTF
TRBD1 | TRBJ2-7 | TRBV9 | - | TGTGCCAGCAGCCCCGGGACAGGGGGAATCTACGAGCAGTACTTC | CASSPGTGGIYEQYF
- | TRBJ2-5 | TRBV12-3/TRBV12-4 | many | TGTGCCAGCAGTATCTCGGGGGACCAAGAGACCCAGTACTTC | CASSISGDQETQYF
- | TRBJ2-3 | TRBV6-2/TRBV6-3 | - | TGTGCCAGCAGTTACCCTCTAGGACTCGAGAGCACAGATACGCAGTATTTT | CASSYPLGLESTDTQYF
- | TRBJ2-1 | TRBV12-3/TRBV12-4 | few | TGTGCCAGCAGATCTCTGGAGGGGGGACGTGAGCAGTTCTTC | CASRSLEGGREQFF
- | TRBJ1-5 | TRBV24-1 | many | TGTGCCACCAGTTCCCGGGGAGGAAGCAATCAGCCCCAGCATTTT | CATSSRGGSNQPQHF
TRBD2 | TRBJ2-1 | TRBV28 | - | TGTGCCAGCAGTTTAACGGCGGGGGGCGATGAGCAGTTCTTC | CASSLTAGGDEQFF
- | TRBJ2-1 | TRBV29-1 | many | TGCAGCGGTAACTACAATGAGCAGTTCTTC | CSGNYNEQFF
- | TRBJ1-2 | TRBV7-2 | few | TGTGCCAGCAGCTTGGAATCGGGACAAGTCTATGGCTACACCTTC | CASSLESGQVYGYTF